This record concerns one T cell receptor (beta chain) sequence. Other DNA sequences in the sample encode the same CDR3. The data were obtained in a study of blood T cell repertoires in COVID-19. The wider study: PBMCs, B-cell-depleted T cells, or T cells provided the cDNA or gDNA that made up the material.

Here immunoSEQ multiplex PCR was the method, and the copy in TCRdb shows in-frame clones only, minus some. The top ten clones hold more than 7% of a sample with about 250,000 clones, around 83% of them seen once. Germline V gene lookup returns CDR1 KGHSH and CDR2 LQKENI. V was trimmed by 3 bases and J by 3 bases, leaving 6 bases between them. The CDR3 extends over 12 amino acids. The sample comprised peripheral blood. The chain has TRBV18 and TRBJ2-7; D is possibly TRBD1 (6 bases). This TCR was recovered from a man older than 75 with acute or convalescent COVID-19. CDR3 in amino acids: CASSPTGYEQYF. The CDR3 DNA reads as TGTGCCAGCTCACCGACAGGCTACGAGCAGTACTTC.